This T cell receptor beta chain was identified during a study of identifying expanded T cells in peripheral blood. The CDR3 spans 15 residues. CDR1 SGHTA and CDR2 FQGNSA come from the germline V gene. Trimming cost V 7 bases and J 1 base, with 13 bases left between them. This table comes from immunoSEQ multiplex PCR, and its TCRdb copy is limited to in-frame clones, with some not included. Here the sample spans about 63,000 clones, under 85% being singletons. The receptor was isolated from a person between 18 and 75 years old in good health. The rearrangement joins TRBV7-2 to TRBJ2-2; no firm D call. Sequencing used blood. The CDR3 reads CASNKWVGNTGELFF. The CDR3 DNA reads TGTGCCAGCAACAAATGGGTGGGGAACACCGGGGAGCTGTTTTTT.